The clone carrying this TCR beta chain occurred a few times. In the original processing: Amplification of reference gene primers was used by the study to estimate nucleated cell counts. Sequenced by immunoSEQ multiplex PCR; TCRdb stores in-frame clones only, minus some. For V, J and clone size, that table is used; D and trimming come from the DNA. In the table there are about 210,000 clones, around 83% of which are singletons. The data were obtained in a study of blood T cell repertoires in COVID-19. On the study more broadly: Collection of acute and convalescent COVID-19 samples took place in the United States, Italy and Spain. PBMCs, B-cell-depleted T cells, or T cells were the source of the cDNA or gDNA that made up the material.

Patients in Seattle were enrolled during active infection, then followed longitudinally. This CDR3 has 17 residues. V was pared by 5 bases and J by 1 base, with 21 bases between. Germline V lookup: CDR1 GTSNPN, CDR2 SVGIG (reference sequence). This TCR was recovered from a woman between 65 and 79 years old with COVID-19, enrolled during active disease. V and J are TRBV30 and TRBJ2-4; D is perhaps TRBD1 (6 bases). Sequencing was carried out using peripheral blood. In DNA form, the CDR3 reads TGTGCCTGGGCCGCTAAACCGACAGGAGCTGCCAAAAACATTCAGTACTTC. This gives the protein CAWAAKPTGAAKNIQYF.